One and the same sample provided the 18 T cell receptor beta chains below, sequenced in a study of breast tumors, draining lymph nodes, adjacent tissues. TCRdb recomputed calls from the multiplex PCR reads with MiXCR, one row per CDR3 protein. The data show roughly 80,000 distinct CDR3 sequences, roughly 20% seen once. Breast cancer patients provided tissue from their axillary draining lymph nodes. Sequenced sample: axillary lymph node tissue. These receptors were collected from a female donor with breast cancer. Some clones in this sample may be carry-over from other donors' samples.

The gene calls are TRBV28 and TRBJ1-2; D perhaps matches TRBD1 (5 bases). Germline V CDR1 and CDR2: MDHEN, SYDVKM. CDR3 size: 13 residues. V lost 5 bases and J lost 13, with 20 bases in between. The CDR3 DNA reads TGTGCCAGCAGTGGGCAGGGACGGAGGGAATCCACCTTC. It translates to CASSGQGRRESTF.

This clonotype was counted at least ten times. The rearrangement links TRBV27 to TRBJ2-1; D is unclear. The V end lost 8 bases, the J end lost 5 bases, and 7 bases lay between the germline ends. CDR3 length equals 11 residues. The germline V gene encodes CDR1 MNHEY and CDR2 SMNVEV (reference sequence). CDR3 loop: CASPLDNEQFF. CDR3 DNA: TGTGCCAGCCCCCTAGACAATGAGCAGTTCTTC.

The table lists this clonotype with a few counts. This chain's CDR3 is CASSSGALSYNSPLHF. DNA for the CDR3: TGTGCCAGCAGTTCCGGGGCCCTCTCCTATAATTCACCCCTCCACTTT. The rearrangement uses TRBV27 and TRBJ1-6; tentative D call: TRBD1 (5 bases). The V end lost 4 bases, the J end lost 0 bases, and 10 bases lay between the germline ends. Germline values: CDR1 MNHEY, CDR2 SMNVEV (reference sequence). The CDR3 is 16 amino acids.

This chain uses TRBV27 with TRBJ1-5, with D tentatively TRBD1 (6 bases). CDR3 size: 14 residues. Germline V gene lookup returns CDR1 MNHEY and CDR2 SMNVEV (reference sequence). Trimming pared 5 bases from V and 3 bases from J, leaving 11 bases between. CDR3 sequence: CASSIQGNNQPQHF. CDR3 nucleotides: TGTGCCAGCAGTATACAGGGTAACAATCAGCCCCAGCATTTT.

The rearrangement links TRBV24-1 to TRBJ1-2; 10 bases agree with TRBD1. The CDR3 has 16 amino acids. V lost 8 bases to trimming and J lost 2 bases; unmatched junction nucleotides: 10. CDR1 and CDR2 from the germline V gene are KGHDR and SFDVKD. In DNA, the CDR3 is TGTGCCACCAATGACAGACAGGGGGCTGGAAACTATGGCTACACCTTC. It translates to CATNDRQGAGNYGYTF.

The J gene is TRBJ2-3, the V gene TRBV18; D unresolved. This CDR3 has 13 residues. The V end lost 6 bases, the J end lost 2 bases, and 9 bases lay between the germline ends. CDR1 is KGHSH, CDR2 LQKENI, per germline. CDR3: CASSRRDTDTQYF. CDR3 bases: TGTGCCAGCTCGCGCCGAGACACAGATACGCAGTATTTT.

This clonotype was counted many times. The rearrangement uses TRBV15 and TRBJ1-6; 7 bases are shared with TRBD1. CDR1 and CDR2 (germline): LNHNV, YYDKDF (reference sequence). V lost 2 bases and J lost 6; bases outside the gene matches: 7. CDR3 length: 16 residues. CDR3 sequence (DNA): TGTGCCACCAGCAGAACACAGGGACAGTTTAATTCACCCCTCCACTTT. This gives the protein CATSRTQGQFNSPLHF.

Ten or more counts support this clonotype. V gene TRBV11-2 combines with J gene TRBJ2-6; D perhaps matches TRBD1 (6 bases). The CDR3 runs to 15 residues. Germline CDR1 SGHAT, CDR2 FQNNGV. V gave up 4 bases and J gave up 3 bases, with 10 bases separating them. CDR3 sequence (DNA): TGTGCCAGCAGCTGGCAGGGGTTTGGGGCCAACGTCCTGACTTTC. This sequence encodes CASSWQGFGANVLTF.

Details on this clonotype: A much larger clone lies a single base off, so this may be a read error. The chain carries TRBV4-2 and TRBJ2-2; D is ambiguous. In germline, CDR1 is LGHNA, CDR2 YNFKEQ. The CDR3 contains 16 residues. The CDR3 loop reads CASNQERRSLTGELFF. The CDR3 DNA reads TGTGCCAGCAACCAAGAAAGACGGAGCCTCACCGGGGAGCTGTTTTTT.

This clonotype was recorded at least ten times. This chain uses TRBV15 with TRBJ2-5; maybe TRBD2 (5 bases). Per germline, CDR1 LNHNV and CDR2 YYDKDF (reference sequence). The V end lost 2 bases, the J end lost 5 bases, and 6 bases lay between the germline ends. The CDR3 is 12 residues long. CDR3 loop: CATSRRGETQYF. CDR3 nucleotide sequence: TGTGCCACCAGCAGACGCGGGGAGACCCAGTACTTC.

Only one count was recorded for this clonotype. A much larger clone differs by one base, so this may be a read error. The chain carries TRBV12-3 or TRBV12-4 and TRBJ2-2; TRBD2 might be the D (7 bases). Trimming took 7 bases from V and 4 from J, leaving 16 bases between them. There are 15 residues in the CDR3. The CDR3 nucleotides read TGTGCCAGCAAAAGCGGGACAACTAGCACCGGGGAGCTGTTTTTT. It translates to CASKSGTTSTGELFF.

By frequency in the sample, this clonotype is medium-sized. The chain links TRBV7-2 to TRBJ2-3; D is ambiguous. Trimming took off 5 bases at V and 0 bases at J, with 3 bases between the two ends. CDR1 and CDR2 from the germline V gene are SGHTA and FQGNSA. The CDR3 spans 12 residues. The CDR3, as DNA: TGTGCCAGCAGCCAAAGCACAGATACGCAGTATTTT. Translated: CASSQSTDTQYF.

This clonotype was detected many times. This chain links TRBV4-1 with TRBJ2-1; 11 bases match TRBD2. Germline CDR1 reads MGHRA; CDR2 reads YSYEKL. The CDR3 is 17 amino acids. V gave up 5 bases and J gave up 0 bases; unmatched junction bases: 6. The CDR3: CASSVAGGYSSYNEQFF. DNA of the CDR3: TGCGCCAGCAGCGTAGCGGGAGGGTACAGCTCCTACAATGAGCAGTTCTTC.

As for this clonotype: The junction departs from germline at one end; a sequencing error may be responsible. The rearrangement joins TRBV27 to TRBJ2-3; D uncertain. The germline V gene encodes CDR1 MNHEY and CDR2 SMNVEV (reference sequence). CDR3 length equals 15 residues. The CDR3 is CARVFTPPRTDTRYF. CDR3 coding DNA: TGTGCCAGAGTGTTTACGCCTCCTCGCACAGATACGCGGTATTTT.

This clonotype was recorded at least ten times. V usage is TRBV19 and J usage is TRBJ2-2; no clear D. In germline, CDR1 is LNHDA, CDR2 SQIVND (reference sequence). CDR3 size: 14 residues. Trimming shortened V by 7 bases and J by 3 bases, and 12 bases separated the two germline ends. This chain's CDR3 is CASMKQSHTGELFF. The CDR3 coding sequence is TGTGCCAGTATGAAACAGTCCCACACCGGGGAGCTGTTTTTT.

This clonotype was detected ten times or more. The V and J genes are TRBV7-9 and TRBJ2-7; D may be TRBD1 (6 bases). CDR3 length: 13 residues. V lost 7 bases and J 5 bases, leaving 15 bases between the germline ends. From germline, CDR1 is SEHNR and CDR2 FQNEAQ (reference sequence). CDR3 protein: CASTPSQGNEQYF. The DNA of the CDR3 is TGTGCCAGCACCCCATCACAGGGCAACGAGCAGTACTTC.

This clonotype was seen ten or more times. The chain recombines TRBV10-3 with TRBJ2-1, with 8 nucleotides matching TRBD2. The CDR3 length is 16 residues. V was pared by 0 bases and J by 10 bases, with 11 bases of the junction left unmatched. The germline V gene encodes CDR1 ENHRY and CDR2 SYGVKD. As DNA, the CDR3 is TGTGCCATCAGTGAGTCGGGGGTAGTAGCGGGAACAGAGCAGTTCTTC. The encoded protein is CAISESGVVAGTEQFF.

This clonotype has ten or more counts. The V and J genes are TRBV29-1 and TRBJ2-1, with a possible D match to TRBD1 (5 bases). The germline CDR1 and CDR2 sequences are SQVTM and ANQGSEA. Trimming took 1 base from V and 2 from J, leaving 12 bases between them. The CDR3 has 15 residues. Written as DNA, the CDR3 is TGCAGCGTTGAAGGGGGCAGTTTCACCTACAATGAGCAGTTCTTC. Translation: CSVEGGSFTYNEQFF.